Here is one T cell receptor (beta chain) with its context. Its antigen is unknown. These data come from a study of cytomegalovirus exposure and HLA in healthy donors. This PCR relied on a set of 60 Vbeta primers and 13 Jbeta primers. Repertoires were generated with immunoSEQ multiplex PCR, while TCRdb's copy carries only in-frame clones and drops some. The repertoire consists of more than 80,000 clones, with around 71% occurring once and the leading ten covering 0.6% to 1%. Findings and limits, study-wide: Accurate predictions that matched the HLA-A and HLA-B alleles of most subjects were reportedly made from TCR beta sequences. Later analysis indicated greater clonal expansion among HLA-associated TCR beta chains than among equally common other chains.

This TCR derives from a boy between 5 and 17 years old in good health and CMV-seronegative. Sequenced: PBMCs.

The CDR3 spells CASSVWSYPEQYF. For the CDR3, the DNA is TGTGCCAGCAGTGTCTGGTCCTACCCTGAGCAGTACTTC. The V gene is TRBV6-1, the J gene TRBJ2-7; D is undetermined. Trimming took 4 bases from V and 7 from J, leaving 14 bases between them. This CDR3 has 13 residues. Germline-derived CDR1 and CDR2 are MNHNS and SASEGT.